This T cell receptor beta chain emerged from a study of T cell repertoires in cytomegalovirus infection. Whole-study context: Signatures in public TCR beta sequences pointed to both CMV infection and matching HLA type. General study results and limits: CMV carriers with the relevant HLA were identified by cumulative public TCR beta family frequency. Ex vivo responses were dominated by HLA-C-restricted CMV-specific TCR beta clonotypes.

This clonotype showed up many times. The antigen is not known. V was cut by 1 base and J by 9 bases, with 16 bases left in between. This CDR3 contains 15 residues. Per the germline V gene, CDR1 is SGHTA and CDR2 is FQGNSA. TCRdb re-called the reads through MiXCR, storing one row per CDR3 protein. The sample records approximately 76,000 distinct CDR3 sequences, more than 3% being singletons. This sequence was found in a human donor in good health (CMV status not recorded). Some clones in this sample may be carry-over from other donors' samples. This chain uses TRBV7-2 with TRBJ1-5; TRBD1 might be the D (5 bases). Sequencing was carried out using PBMCs. Written as DNA, the CDR3 is TGTGCCAGCAGCTTAGGCTCGCAGGGCGTTAGGCCCCAGCATTTT. Amino acid sequence: CASSLGSQGVRPQHF.